The 29 T cell receptor beta chains in this list originate from one sample, sequenced in a study of T-cell reconstitution after alpha-beta-depleted transplantation in children. A library of TCRbeta sequences, prepared with unique molecular identifiers, was generated. TCRdb re-analysed the PCR reads in MiXCR, keeping a single row per CDR3 protein. The sample contains about 490,000 distinct CDR3 sequences, more than 9% of which appear only once. The material sequenced was PBMCs, taken before TCRalphabeta/CD19-depleted stem cell transplant. The receptors come from a child aged 2 to 15 with inherited bone marrow failure, due to receive a stem cell transplant.

This clonotype was detected many times. This chain joins TRBV9 and TRBJ2-1, with TRBD2 as a possible D gene (5 bases). CDR3 size: 14 residues. Germline V gives CDR1 SGDLS, CDR2 YYNGEE. V lost 5 bases to trimming and J lost 6 bases, with 15 bases between them. The CDR3, as DNA: TGTGCCAGCAGTGGCGGGCCCTCCCTCAATGAGCAGTTCTTC. Its translation is CASSGGPSLNEQFF.

This rearrangement joins TRBV23-1 to TRBJ1-6; D is uncertain. TRBV23-1 qualifies as an ORF whose function is uncertain. Trimming removed 6 bases at V and 6 bases at J, with 9 bases between. The CDR3 runs 13 residues. The CDR3 DNA sequence: TGCGCCAGCAGCAGTGGACCTAATTCACCCCTCCACTTT. This gives the protein CASSSGPNSPLHF.

This clonotype was detected ten times or more. The J gene is TRBJ2-7, the V gene TRBV20-1; 7 positions agree with TRBD2. Germline CDR1 DFQATT, CDR2 SNEGSKA (reference sequence). The CDR3 sequence is 13 residues long. Losses at the gene ends were 6 bases for V and 4 bases for J; bases not matched to a gene: 9. This chain's CDR3 is CSAQRGRAYEQYF. The CDR3 nucleotides are TGCAGTGCGCAACGGGGGAGGGCGTACGAGCAGTACTTC.

This clonotype has ten or more counts. This rearrangement joins TRBV4-3 to TRBJ2-1; 9 bases match TRBD2. Germline-derived CDR1 and CDR2 are LGHNA and YSLEER. J gave up 12 bases and V 0 bases, and 9 bases lay outside the gene matches. CDR3 length equals 15 residues. The CDR3 loop reads CASSQDRSGLARQFF. CDR3 coding DNA: TGCGCCAGCAGCCAAGATCGGTCTGGACTAGCGAGGCAGTTCTTC.

This clonotype was seen repeatedly, ten times or more. The rearrangement joins TRBV29-1 to TRBJ1-2; D is unclear. Trimming stripped 6 bases from V and 7 bases from J, with 12 bases between. The CDR3 loop spans 11 amino acids. CDR1 is SQVTM, CDR2 ANQGSEA, per germline. The CDR3 DNA is TGCAGCGTCCTGAGGAGGAGTGGCTACACCTTC. Protein product: CSVLRRSGYTF. Full variable domain (missing parts from reference TRBV29-1 and TRBJ1-2): SAVISQKPSRDICQRGTSLTIQCQVDSQVTMMFWYRQQPGQSLTLIATANQGSEATYESGFVIDKFPISRPNLTFSTLTVSNMSPEDSSIYLCSVLRRSGYTFGSGTRLTVV.

This clonotype was observed many times. The V call is TRBV13, the J call TRBJ2-7; TRBD2 is a possible D gene (6 bases). Germline V gene lookup returns CDR1 PRHDT and CDR2 FYEKMQ (reference sequence). Trimming took off 2 bases at V and 6 bases at J, with 14 bases between the two ends. This CDR3 region has 14 residues. Here the CDR3 reads CASSLRDWEGEQYF. The CDR3 DNA sequence: TGTGCCAGCAGCTTAAGGGACTGGGAAGGCGAGCAGTACTTC.

This clonotype was seen ten or more times. The V call is TRBV28, the J call TRBJ2-1, with a possible D match to TRBD2 (6 bases). Germline loops: CDR1 MDHEN, CDR2 SYDVKM. V lost 5 bases and J 3 bases, leaving 11 bases between the germline ends. There are 14 residues in the CDR3. The CDR3 loop is CASSPRRGYNEQFF. In nucleotides, the CDR3 is TGTGCCAGCAGTCCCCGGCGGGGCTACAATGAGCAGTTCTTC.

The table lists this clonotype with many counts. This rearrangement joins TRBV29-1 to TRBJ2-1; D is unclear. Germline assignment: CDR1 SQVTM and CDR2 ANQGSEA. V was trimmed by 4 bases and J by 9 bases, leaving 10 bases between them. This CDR3 is built from 11 residues. CDR3 nucleotide sequence: TGCAGCGTTGGACCCTTAGGTGAGCAGTTCTTC. Translated: CSVGPLGEQFF.

V is TRBV4-1 and J is TRBJ2-1; D may be TRBD2 (6 bases). Germline V CDR1 and CDR2: MGHRA, YSYEKL. This CDR3 comprises 16 residues. V shed 0 bases and J shed 2 bases, with 11 bases lying between them. Written as DNA, the CDR3 is TGCGCCAGCAGCCAAGAAGGCGGGATAACCTACAATGAGCAGTTCTTC. It yields the protein CASSQEGGITYNEQFF.

This clonotype has a count of ten or more. The CDR3 here is CASSLGHPDTQYF. In DNA, the CDR3 is TGTGCCAGCAGCTTAGGGCACCCAGATACGCAGTATTTT. The chain joins TRBV7-2 to TRBJ2-3; no firm D call. Germline V gene lookup returns CDR1 SGHTA and CDR2 FQGNSA. This CDR3 has 13 amino acids. The V gene lost 1 base and the J gene lost 4 bases, with 6 bases spanning the gap.

The table lists this clonotype with many counts. The gene calls are TRBV29-1 and TRBJ1-6; 9 bases are a match to TRBD1. After removal of 6 bases from V and 8 bases from J, the junction contained 2 bases not matched to a gene. CDR1 SQVTM and CDR2 ANQGSEA come from the germline V gene. The CDR3 contains 12 residues. CDR3: CSVRQGDSPLHF. The CDR3 nucleotides read TGCAGCGTACGACAGGGGGATTCACCCCTCCACTTT.

The table lists this clonotype with many counts. The chain employs TRBV6-1 and TRBJ1-4; TRBD1 aligns across 8 bases. The CDR3 is 15 residues long. CDR1 is MNHNS, CDR2 SASEGT, per germline. V lost 2 bases and J lost 8; bases outside the gene matches: 7. The CDR3 protein is CASSELQGAMEKLFF. For the CDR3, the DNA is TGTGCCAGCAGTGAACTCCAGGGGGCTATGGAAAAACTGTTTTTT.

This clonotype was counted many times. V is TRBV11-2 and J is TRBJ1-3; D not resolved. Per the germline V gene, CDR1 is SGHAT and CDR2 is FQNNGV. The CDR3 totals 14 residues. Trimming took 3 bases from V and 4 from J, leaving 10 bases between them. The CDR3: CASSLSLLGNTIYF. CDR3 nucleotide sequence: TGTGCCAGCAGCTTGAGCCTTCTGGGAAACACCATATATTTT.

With regard to this clonotype: A read error may explain this, as a much larger clone is one base away. As DNA, the CDR3 is TGTGCCAGCAGCCAACGGGGAATCGGAAACACCATATATTTT. It yields the protein CASSQRGIGNTIYF. The gene calls are TRBV4-2 and TRBJ1-3; the D is unclear. The CDR3 extends over 14 amino acids. V dropped 2 bases and J dropped 4 bases, with 9 bases sitting between them. Germline V gene data show CDR1 as LGHNA and CDR2 as YNFKEQ.

The chain employs TRBV12-3 or TRBV12-4 and TRBJ2-1; 9 positions match TRBD1. This CDR3 comprises 15 residues. The trim removed 6 bases at V and 6 bases at J, leaving 9 bases unmatched. The CDR3, as DNA: TGTGCCAGCAGCCGGGAACAGGGGGCTAGCAATGAGCAGTTCTTC. Translating it yields CASSREQGASNEQFF.

This clonotype was observed at least ten times. The genes are TRBV5-1 and TRBJ2-7; maybe TRBD2 (6 bases). This CDR3 spans 14 amino acids. With 0 bases removed from V and 4 bases from J, the gap between germline ends came to 11 bases. Germline CDR1 SGHRS, CDR2 YFSETQ. The CDR3 region is CASSLEAGRYEQYF. Here the CDR3 DNA reads TGCGCCAGCAGCTTGGAGGCGGGAAGGTACGAGCAGTACTTC. The variable domain in full, with the rest retrieved from reference TRBV5-1 and TRBJ2-7, is KAGVTQTPRYLIKTRGQQVTLSCSPISGHRSVSWYQQTPGQGLQFLFEYFSETQRNKGNFPGRFSGRQFSNSRSEMNVSTLELGDSALYLCASSLEAGRYEQYFGPGTRLTVT.

The chain joins TRBV6-2 or TRBV6-3 to TRBJ1-1; TRBD1 aligns across 7 bases. The length of the CDR3 is 12 residues. V was pared by 5 bases and J by 5 bases, with 2 bases of the junction left unmatched. CDR1 MNHEY and CDR2 SVGEGT come from the germline V gene. CDR3 bases: TGTGCCAGCAGTAAGACAGGGACTGAAGCTTTCTTT. Translation: CASSKTGTEAFF.

A remark on this clonotype: This may arise from a read error, as a much more abundant clone is one base away. The chain is built from TRBV7-9 and TRBJ2-1, with D perhaps TRBD2 (6 bases). The CDR3 runs 16 residues. V was pared by 3 bases and J by 8 bases, with 20 bases between. Germline V gene sequence: CDR1 SEHNR, CDR2 FQNEAQ (reference sequence). CDR3 residues: CASSFLGASASDEQFF. CDR3 in DNA: TGTGCCAGCAGCTTTTTAGGGGCTAGCGCGAGTGATGAGCAGTTCTTC.

The sample holds many counts of this clonotype. The chain links TRBV30 to TRBJ2-1, with 10 bases lining up with TRBD2. This CDR3 region has 13 residues. Germline CDR1 and CDR2: GTSNPN and SVGIG (reference sequence). Unmatched junction bases numbered 8, after V lost 8 bases and J lost 7 bases. CDR3 coding DNA: TGTGCCCAGAGCCTAGCGGGAGTTAATGAGCAGTTCTTC. Translation: CAQSLAGVNEQFF.

This clonotype appeared many times. J is TRBJ2-3 and V is TRBV20-1; a weak D match, TRBD2 (5 bases). The CDR3 sequence is 12 residues long. V lost 3 bases, J lost 3 bases, and 7 bases lay in between. Germline CDR1 DFQATT, CDR2 SNEGSKA (reference sequence). This CDR3 is CSASEGTDTQYF. Here the CDR3 DNA reads TGCAGTGCTAGTGAGGGAACAGATACGCAGTATTTT.

This clonotype has a count of ten or more. The chain is built from TRBV7-2 and TRBJ2-2; possibly TRBD1 or TRBD2 for D (5 bases each). The germline CDR1 and CDR2 sequences are SGHTA and FQGNSA. The CDR3 covers 14 residues. The V end lost 5 bases, the J end lost 1 base, and 8 bases lay between the germline ends. CDR3 bases: TGTGCCAGCAGCCGGGACGTGAACACCGGGGAGCTGTTTTTT. Translation: CASSRDVNTGELFF.

This clonotype was counted at least ten times. The J gene is TRBJ2-2, the V gene TRBV7-2; 7 nucleotides line up with TRBD1. Germline assignment: CDR1 SGHTA and CDR2 FQGNSA. V trimming: 1 base; J trimming: 3 bases; junction bases outside the gene matches: 2. The CDR3 covers 15 residues. The CDR3: CASSLGGTDTGELFF. In DNA, the CDR3 is TGTGCCAGCAGCTTAGGGGGGACAGACACCGGGGAGCTGTTTTTT.

This clonotype was observed at least ten times. The chain employs TRBV7-8 and TRBJ2-1; 8 bases are a match to TRBD2. The CDR3 totals 15 residues. The trim removed 5 bases at V and 7 bases at J, leaving 10 bases unmatched. Germline CDR1 is SGHVS and CDR2 is FQNEAQ. The CDR3 here is CASSPSGGPANEQFF. The DNA of the CDR3 is TGTGCCAGCAGCCCCTCGGGGGGGCCGGCAAATGAGCAGTTCTTC. Filled out from reference TRBV7-8 and TRBJ2-1, the complete variable domain reads GAGVSQSPRYKVAKRGQDVALRCDPISGHVSLFWYQQALGQGPEFLTYFQNEAQLDKSGLPSDRFFAERPEGSVSTLKIQRTQQEDSAVYLCASSPSGGPANEQFFGPGTRLTVL.

This clonotype was observed many times. The V call is TRBV21-1, the J call TRBJ2-7. TRBV21-1 is recorded as a pseudogene. This CDR3 is built from 14 residues. CDR3 sequence: CASSVVDGTYEQYF. In nucleotides, the CDR3 is TGTGCCAGCAGCGTTGTGGACGGAACCTACGAGCAGTACTTC.

This clonotype was found many times. Just one base apart from a much larger clone, this may be a read error. The chain is built from TRBV7-2 and TRBJ2-5; D is unclear. This CDR3 comprises 11 residues. V was clipped by 7 bases and J by 1 base, with 4 bases between them. Germline V gives CDR1 SGHTA, CDR2 FQGNSA. CDR3 in DNA: TGTGCCAGCACCTTCCAAGAGACCCAGTACTTC. It encodes CASTFQETQYF. The full variable domain, rest sourced from reference TRBV7-2 and TRBJ2-5, is GAGVSQSPSNKVTEKGKDVELRCDPISGHTALYWYRQSLGQGLEFLIYFQGNSAPDKSGLPSDRFSAERTGGSVSTLTIQRTQQEDSAVYLCASTFQETQYFGPGTRLLVL.

To note about this clonotype: The junction does not match germline at one end; this may be a read error. The chain links TRBV28 to TRBJ2-5, with a possible D match to TRBD1 (6 bases). The CDR3 totals 15 residues. Germline V gene data show CDR1 as MDHEN and CDR2 as SYDVKM. The CDR3 coding sequence is TGTGCCAGCAAGGTGGGACACCCGTACCAAAAGACCCAGTACTTC. Protein: CASKVGHPYQKTQYF.

This clonotype was found many times. The J gene is TRBJ2-1, the V gene TRBV6-1; the D gene is possibly TRBD1 (6 bases). Germline V gives CDR1 MNHNS, CDR2 SASEGT. The CDR3 contains 14 residues. V shed 7 bases and J shed 4 bases, with 14 bases lying between them. In DNA, the CDR3 is TGTGCCAGCAAGTCAGGGGCTTTTTACAATGAGCAGTTCTTC. Its protein product is CASKSGAFYNEQFF.

In DNA form, the CDR3 reads TGTGCCAGCAGCAAAGCTAGAACCATCTACAGGGATTGGCAGTACTTC. Encoded protein: CASSKARTIYRDWQYF. The chain carries TRBV21-1 and TRBJ2-7; the table's D call, TRBD1, has no DNA check behind it. TRBV21-1 constitutes a pseudogene. The CDR3 runs 16 residues.

Many counts were recorded for this clonotype. The rearrangement links TRBV5-1 to TRBJ2-7; TRBD1 is a possible D gene (6 bases). Trimming removed 4 bases from V and 2 bases from J, with 7 bases in between. This CDR3 region has 12 residues. Germline values: CDR1 SGHRS, CDR2 YFSETQ. As DNA, the CDR3 is TGCGCCAGCAGCAGGGACACCTACGAGCAGTACTTC. Residues: CASSRDTYEQYF. The entire variable domain, with the rest obtained from reference TRBV5-1 and TRBJ2-7, is as follows: KAGVTQTPRYLIKTRGQQVTLSCSPISGHRSVSWYQQTPGQGLQFLFEYFSETQRNKGNFPGRFSGRQFSNSRSEMNVSTLELGDSALYLCASSRDTYEQYFGPGTRLTVT.